A selection of T cell receptor beta chains follows, all from one sample in a study of blood T cell repertoires in COVID-19. Repertoires were generated with immunoSEQ multiplex PCR, while TCRdb's copy carries only in-frame clones and drops some. The table has about 70,000 clones, approximately 86% seen once. Sequencing was performed on peripheral blood. These receptors were taken from a human donor in a cohort sampled during active COVID-19. Each CDR3 is given with its conserved first and last residue. Fields, in order: V gene, clone size, CDR3 protein. Size values are once, few and many counts, or a class for expanded clones, and some rows have none.

>TRBV5-4|NA
CASNRQEIDTQYF
>TRBV4-3|NA
CASSQGWGSGAGELFF
>TRBV5-1|NA
CASSVTGDRETQYF
>TRBV6-5|NA
CASPSGTGVRAFF
>TRBV6-5|NA
CASGASWNTEAFF
>TRBV12-3/TRBV12-4|once
CASSWGEGEKLFF
>TRBV6-5|NA
CASRSPGSGETQYF
>TRBV3-1/TRBV3-2|NA
CASSQDLQVPDTQYF
>TRBV10-3|NA
CAIRETSGGQETQYF
>TRBV25-1|NA
CASSEFMASEAFF
>TRBV3-1/TRBV3-2|few
CASSPAGTSGGAAQYF
>TRBV3-1/TRBV3-2|once
CATGTGEVEPQHF
>TRBV3-1/TRBV3-2|NA
CASSQRGSYNSPLHF
>TRBV28|NA
CASSPRDRPTGELFF
>TRBV12-3/TRBV12-4|NA
CASSQGSQPQHF
>TRBV2|once
CASGLRGGRGTDTQYF
>TRBV5-1|once
CASSTGTSGGATDTQYF
>TRBV29-1|NA
CSVSTGGYGYTF
>TRBV7-2|few
CASSLTLRGNTIYF
>TRBV6-5|NA
CASSYSGQGYEQYF
>TRBV28|NA
CASSLRGWELFF
>TRBV30|NA
CAWSEGGGRQPQHF